These T cell receptor beta chains were read from a single sample in a study of T cell responses to AZD1222 COVID-19 vaccine. TCRdb's table, derived via immunoSEQ multiplex PCR, lists solely in-frame clones and lacks some. The sample records under 200,000 clones, just over 90% being singletons. The sample was peripheral blood, taken 28 days after the second AZD1222 dose. The origin of the receptors is an adult who received the AZD1222 COVID-19 vaccine. Both conserved end residues are part of each CDR3.

V: TRBV4-2
CDR3: CASSQAGTGRLTEAFF

V: TRBV5-6
CDR3: CASSWARGGNTIYF

V: TRBV19
CDR3: CASSPRGEGHQPQHF

V: TRBV6-5
CDR3: CASSYSGSGGSYEQYF

V: TRBV9
CDR3: CASSVGQLANYGYTF

V: TRBV11-2
CDR3: CASSSGDRRENSYEQYF

V: TRBV9
CDR3: CASSAGGGPYNEQFF

V: TRBV27
CDR3: CASSSTAPGTPGSGNEKLFF

V: TRBV5-1
CDR3: CASSLRGTGGPQETQYF

V: TRBV18
CDR3: CASSPARHTTGNTIYF

V: TRBV5-1
CDR3: CASSSTSLNTGELFF

V: TRBV6-1
CDR3: CASSEGEAGGYTF

V: TRBV19
CDR3: CASRQGSNDGYTF

V: TRBV20-1
CDR3: CSASWNTEAFF

V: TRBV3-1/TRBV3-2
CDR3: CASSQNTGAPVGELFF

V: TRBV4-2
CDR3: CASSHPGQDGIRSYTF

V: TRBV7-2
CDR3: CASSLEAGGFSQPQHF

V: TRBV6-1
CDR3: CASSEHRTEAFF